This T cell receptor beta chain is drawn from a study of cytomegalovirus exposure and HLA in healthy donors (dated by TCRdb to the late 2010s). Regarding the research as a whole: According to a later analysis, one platform produced both the 100 to 150 validation repertoires and the 730 or so repertoires of the first cohort. The study aimed to test whether signatures of past pathogen exposure could be identified by cataloging public T cell receptors. To predict cytomegalovirus infection status, the study combined high-throughput TCR immunosequencing, statistical association of individual TCRs with disease status, and machine learning. Along with the approximately 670-subject first cohort, a separate validation cohort of approximately 110 different subjects was used.

As for this clone: Its target antigen remains unknown. Base qualities are not provided; no much larger clone lies one nucleotide away.

The donors were included in the validation cohort of 120 subjects, a group kept apart from the roughly 700-subject first cohort. The library was produced with the immunoSEQ multiplex PCR assay. For the original study's pipeline: A statistical classification framework was developed to diagnose cytomegalovirus status using the catalog of TCR beta chain sequences. This immuneACCESS table, as held by TCRdb, lists in-frame sequences with V and J called but not all clones. Of the missing ones, under half trace to an unresolved V gene in checked studies; the others have no known cause. V and J calls and clone size follow that table, whereas D and trimming were derived from the DNA. The sample data list a few hundred thousand clones, and 88% of these were observed just once. Of the sample, approximately 0.95% falls within the top ten clones. CDR1 and CDR2, looked up from the germline V gene, are SGHAT and FQNNGV. The CDR3, cysteine through phenylalanine, is 13 amino acids long. The kept DNA is CDR3 alone, 39 bases in frame from the first base. The V and J ends are trimmed by 2 bases and 5 bases, leaving 6 bases between them.

Study-level results and caveats: A later analysis found that TCRs clustered in the first cohort also tended to co-occur in the 110 or so validation repertoires, with 94% of cluster scores above 0. In the study, around 150 TCR beta chains were listed as associated with cytomegalovirus. It was suggested by the authors that the approach could potentially be generalized to other disease states and immunological phenotypes. Most TCR sequences were seen in very few donors, while some public TCRs were found in many individuals. In vitro tests confirmed that a few of the cytomegalovirus-associated TCR beta chains recognize cytomegalovirus antigens. Cytomegalovirus status was reported to be diagnosed by the classifier with high specificity and sensitivity in both the original and validation cohorts. A later analysis lacked HLA typing for the validation cohort, so it scored co-occurrence in that cohort across all 130 or so repertoires.

The chain is encoded by TRBV11-2 joined to TRBJ2-2, with the D gene uncertain. The sample comprised PBMCs. The clonotype originates from a young man in good health and CMV-seronegative. The DNA sequence is given as TGTGCCAGCAGCTTATGGGCTACCGGGGAGCTGTTTTTT. Translation gives CASSLWATGELFF.